The 5 T cell receptor beta chains given below trace back to one sample, sequenced in a study of a mutant IDH1 vaccine in newly diagnosed glioma. The repertoire was sequenced with immunoSEQ multiplex PCR; TCRdb's copy has only in-frame clones and lacks some. The sample holds some 42,000 clones, about 83% seen once. Specified time point: week 35, safety follow-up. Doses comprised 300 ug of mutant IDH1 20-mer peptide each, plus topical imiquimod. These receptors' targets are unknown. The starting material was PBMCs, obtained from a glioma patient whose treatment included an IDH1 peptide vaccine. Receptors originate from a woman in her fifties or sixties with glioma.

The chain joins TRBV29-1 to TRBJ2-2; perhaps TRBD2 as D (6 bases). Trimming cost V 1 base and J 7 bases, with 16 bases left between them. The CDR3 contains 15 residues. CDR1 is SQVTM and CDR2 is ANQGSEA in the germline V gene. Here the CDR3 DNA reads TGCAGCGTTGAAGCCCCGGGGGACTTTGGCGGGGAGCTGTTTTTT. Translated: CSVEAPGDFGGELFF.

The gene calls are TRBV6-5 and TRBJ2-3, with D perhaps TRBD2 (7 bases). V was trimmed by 0 bases and J by 4 bases, leaving 14 bases between them. The CDR3 is 16 amino acids. The V gene's germline CDR1 is MNHEY and CDR2 SVGAGI. The CDR3 spells CASSYSGGGHADTQYF. DNA for the CDR3: TGTGCCAGCAGTTACTCTGGGGGGGGGCACGCAGATACGCAGTATTTT.

The chain uses TRBV11-3 and TRBJ2-1; 8 bases align to TRBD2. The CDR3 is 15 amino acids. V was pared by 2 bases and J by 6 bases, with 6 bases of the junction left unmatched. The germline V gene has CDR1 SGHNT and CDR2 YENEEA. In nucleotides, the CDR3 is TGTGCCAGCAGCTTATACCGGGGGGGCCGCAATGAGCAGTTCTTC. It translates to CASSLYRGGRNEQFF.

A few counts support this clone. V usage is TRBV10-3 and J usage is TRBJ1-1; D not certain. In germline, CDR1 is ENHRY, CDR2 SYGVKD. This CDR3 contains 12 residues. The V end lost 5 bases, the J end lost 4 bases, and 8 bases lay between the germline ends. In DNA form, the CDR3 reads TGTGCCATCAGTCTACCCGGCACTGAAGCTTTCTTT. Protein sequence: CAISLPGTEAFF.

This chain links TRBV5-3 with TRBJ2-7; D gene ambiguous. TRBV5-3 falls under the ORF class, with uncertain function. The CDR3 runs 16 residues. V lost 4 bases, J lost 1 base, and 18 bases lay in between. In nucleotides, the CDR3 is TGTGCCAGAAGCGTTCCCTCCGGGTCAGCGTCCTACGAGCAGTACTTC. Its translation is CARSVPSGSASYEQYF.